The clone carrying this T cell receptor beta chain came up once. Antigen: not known. The study ran its PCR with 60 Vbeta and 13 Jbeta primers. Measured with immunoSEQ multiplex PCR; TCRdb has only the in-frame clones, and not every one. The data hold around 130,000 clones, with around 75% observed a single time. The sample originates from a study of cytomegalovirus exposure and HLA in healthy donors. Study outcomes and limitations: Later analysis identified a missense DCLRE1C variant that was linked to TCR beta V- and J-gene trimming. Fewer N-insertions (relative to the roughly 610-donor mean) were reportedly seen in an Asian-associated ancestry cluster in a later analysis.

The TCR sequence derives from a woman aged 40 to 50 in good health and CMV-seropositive. The sample was PBMCs.

CDR3 nucleotide sequence: TGTGCCAGCAGTTTAACCGGGGGGGGAAGGTATGGCTACACCTTC. Its translation is CASSLTGGGRYGYTF. The chain carries TRBV27 and TRBJ1-2, with D perhaps matching TRBD1 (5 bases). Per the germline V gene, CDR1 is MNHEY and CDR2 is SMNVEV (reference sequence). With 2 bases removed from V and 5 bases from J, the gap between germline ends came to 15 bases. This CDR3 spans 15 amino acids.